This passage covers 5 T cell receptor beta chains from one sample sequenced in a study of CD8 T cells in Susac syndrome. RNA, at roughly 0.5 to 1 ug, was reverse transcribed with random hexamers. TCRdb re-derived calls from the immunoSEQ multiplex PCR reads in MiXCR, one entry per CDR3 protein. The sample yields over 95,000 distinct CDR3 sequences, 85% to 95% seen once. The specimen sequenced was CD8+ T cells from PBMCs. Receptors were obtained from a human donor in good health.

The rearrangement uses TRBV27 and TRBJ2-7, with 12 bases matching TRBD2. This CDR3 contains 17 residues. Germline-derived CDR1 and CDR2 are MNHEY and SMNVEV (reference sequence). Germline trimming cut 6 bases from V and 2 bases from J; bases unmatched to any gene: 11. CDR3 sequence reads: CASSRQTGTSGPYEQYF. CDR3 bases: TGTGCCAGCAGCCGACAAACCGGGACTAGCGGGCCCTACGAGCAGTACTTC.

The CDR3 bases are TGTGCCAGCAGCTTATCAGGTCCGATTCTCAATGAGCAGTTCTTC. This gives the protein CASSLSGPILNEQFF. The chain recombines TRBV7-9 with TRBJ2-1, with D unresolved. The CDR3 covers 15 residues. V lost 2 bases to trimming and J lost 6 bases, with 14 bases between them. Germline loops: CDR1 SEHNR, CDR2 FQNEAQ (reference sequence).

This chain links TRBV6-6 with TRBJ1-2; maybe TRBD1 (5 bases). The CDR3 loop spans 15 amino acids. The germline CDR1 and CDR2 sequences are MNHNY and SVGAGI (reference sequence). Trimming took 6 bases from V and 8 from J, leaving 22 bases between them. This CDR3 reads CASRPGGVDSGGYTF. CDR3 DNA: TGTGCCAGCAGACCTGGGGGGGTGGACTCCGGAGGCTACACCTTC.

In its sample, this clonotype was seen a few times. This chain joins TRBV30 and TRBJ2-7, with 10 positions matching TRBD2. CDR3 length: 14 residues. Germline loops: CDR1 GTSNPN, CDR2 SVGIG (reference sequence). The trim removed 5 bases at V and 6 bases at J, leaving 10 bases unmatched. The CDR3 DNA sequence: TGTGCCTGGGATGGGCTAGCGGGAGATAGCGAGCAGTACTTC. This gives the protein CAWDGLAGDSEQYF.

CDR3 nucleotide sequence: TGTGCCTGCCTCCGGACTAGCGGGAGTAGCGGTGAGCAGTTCTTC. Its protein product is CACLRTSGSSGEQFF. The chain combines TRBV30 with TRBJ2-1, with 13 bases matching TRBD2. The germline V gene encodes CDR1 GTSNPN and CDR2 SVGIG (reference sequence). V was pared by 6 bases and J by 9 bases, with 11 bases of the junction left unmatched. The CDR3 has 15 residues.